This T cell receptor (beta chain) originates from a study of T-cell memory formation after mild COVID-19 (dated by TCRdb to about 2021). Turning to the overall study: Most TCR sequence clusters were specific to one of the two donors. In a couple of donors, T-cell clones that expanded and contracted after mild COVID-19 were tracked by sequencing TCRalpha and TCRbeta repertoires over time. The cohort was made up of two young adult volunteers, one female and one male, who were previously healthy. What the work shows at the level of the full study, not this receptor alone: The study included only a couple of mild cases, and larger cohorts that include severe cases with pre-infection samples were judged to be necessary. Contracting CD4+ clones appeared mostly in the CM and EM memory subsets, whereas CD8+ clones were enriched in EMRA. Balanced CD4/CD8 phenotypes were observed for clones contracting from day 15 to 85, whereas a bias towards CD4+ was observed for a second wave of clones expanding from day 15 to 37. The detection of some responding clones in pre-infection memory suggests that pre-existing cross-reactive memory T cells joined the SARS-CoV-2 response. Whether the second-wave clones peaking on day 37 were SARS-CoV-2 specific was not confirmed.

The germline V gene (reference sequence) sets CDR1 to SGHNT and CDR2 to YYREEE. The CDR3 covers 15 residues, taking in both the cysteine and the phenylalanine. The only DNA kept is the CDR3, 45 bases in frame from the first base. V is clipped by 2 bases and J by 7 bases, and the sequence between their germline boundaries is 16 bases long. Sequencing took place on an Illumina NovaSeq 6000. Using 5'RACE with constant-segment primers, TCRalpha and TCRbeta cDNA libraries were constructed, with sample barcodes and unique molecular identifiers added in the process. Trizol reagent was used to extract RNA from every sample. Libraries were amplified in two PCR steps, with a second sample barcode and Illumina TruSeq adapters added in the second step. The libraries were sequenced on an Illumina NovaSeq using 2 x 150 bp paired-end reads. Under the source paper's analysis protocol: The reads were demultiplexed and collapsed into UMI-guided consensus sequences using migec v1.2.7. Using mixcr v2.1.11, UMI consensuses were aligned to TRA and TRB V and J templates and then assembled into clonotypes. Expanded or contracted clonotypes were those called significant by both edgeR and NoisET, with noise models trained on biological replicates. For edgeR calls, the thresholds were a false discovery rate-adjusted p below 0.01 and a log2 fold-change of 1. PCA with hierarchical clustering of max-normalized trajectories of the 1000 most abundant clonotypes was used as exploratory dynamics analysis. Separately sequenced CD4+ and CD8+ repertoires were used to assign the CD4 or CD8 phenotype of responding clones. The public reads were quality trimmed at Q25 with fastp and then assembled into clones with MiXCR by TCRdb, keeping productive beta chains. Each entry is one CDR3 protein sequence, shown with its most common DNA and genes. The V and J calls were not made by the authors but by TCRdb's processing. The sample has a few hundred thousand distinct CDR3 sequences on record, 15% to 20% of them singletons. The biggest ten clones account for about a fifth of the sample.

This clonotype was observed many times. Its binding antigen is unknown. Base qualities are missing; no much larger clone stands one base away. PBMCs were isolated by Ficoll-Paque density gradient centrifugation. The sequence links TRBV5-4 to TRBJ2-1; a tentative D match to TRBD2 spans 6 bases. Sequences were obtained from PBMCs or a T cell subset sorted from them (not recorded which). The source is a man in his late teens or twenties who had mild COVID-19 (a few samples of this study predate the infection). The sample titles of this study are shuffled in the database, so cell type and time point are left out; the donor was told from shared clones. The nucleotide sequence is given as TGTGCCAGCAGCTTCAACGGGGACTTCCCTAATGAGCAGTTCTTC. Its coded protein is CASSFNGDFPNEQFF.